This TCR beta chain was retrieved from a study of blood T cell repertoires in COVID-19 (dated by TCRdb to the early 2020s). For the study in its entirety: Collaborator samples came from the United States, Italy and Spain and covered acute and convalescent phases of COVID-19. The material from the prospective study consisted of cDNA or gDNA derived from T cells, B-cell-depleted T cells, or PBMCs. The dataset comprised deeply sampled blood TCRbeta repertoires from subjects exposed to, actively infected with, or recovered from COVID-19. The repertoires were released in a freely available public database intended as a resource for research on the immune response to SARS-CoV-2. The samples were drawn from the first 160 participants of the ongoing ImmuneRACE study and from about 1,200 subjects provided by 6 global collaborators. The sample metadata nearly always contained a de-identified subject ID, COVID-19 status, age in years and sex. HLA class I and class II types, where available, came from metadata supplied by the sample provider rather than from assay-based typing. Results and caveats for the whole study, not just this receptor: The quantity of clinical and demographic metadata differed by source and by participant and was supplied without curation.

The immunoSEQ Assay, a bias-controlled multiplex PCR, was used to amplify TCRbeta CDR3 regions from genomic DNA. Concerning the study's data processing: Within the assay, amplification of reference gene primers was used to estimate how many nucleated cells each sample contained. To quantify the absolute abundance of each unique TCRbeta CDR3 rearrangement, sequence reads were collapsed and filtered. For each sample, productive Simpson clonality was calculated as the square root of Simpson's diversity index across productive rearrangements. Here the immuneACCESS table is served through TCRdb, limited to in-frame sequences with V and J called. Missing clones are a known gap in these copies; in checked studies unresolved V genes cover under half, and the rest lacks a known reason. The DNA was the basis for D and trimming; V, J and clone size are from that table. The sample yields about 120,000 clones; under 90% were counted once. The top ten clones comprise 3% to 5% of the sample.

In regard to this clone: No cognate antigen has been identified for it. It has no much larger one-base neighbor in the sample; base qualities were not kept.

Each collaborating institution followed its own protocols to collect whole blood in K2EDTA tubes. Collaborator samples were shipped for TCRbeta analysis as frozen whole blood, isolated PBMCs, or DNA extracted from either sample type. The sequence came from a man in his sixties with acute or convalescent COVID-19. Sequenced input: peripheral blood.

The sequenced DNA is TGCGCCAGCAGTCCGGGGACTAGCGGCTACGAGCAGTACTTC. The resulting protein is CASSPGTSGYEQYF. The V and J segments used are TRBV5-1 and TRBJ2-7; a stretch of 11 junction bases matches TRBD2. Including cysteine and phenylalanine, the CDR3 has 14 amino acids. This entry keeps only the CDR3 DNA: 42 bases, framed from base 1. The V end gives up 5 bases and the J end 3 bases, leaving 4 bases in the junction not matched to a gene. Sequences SGHRS (CDR1) and YFSETQ (CDR2) are obtained from the germline V gene.